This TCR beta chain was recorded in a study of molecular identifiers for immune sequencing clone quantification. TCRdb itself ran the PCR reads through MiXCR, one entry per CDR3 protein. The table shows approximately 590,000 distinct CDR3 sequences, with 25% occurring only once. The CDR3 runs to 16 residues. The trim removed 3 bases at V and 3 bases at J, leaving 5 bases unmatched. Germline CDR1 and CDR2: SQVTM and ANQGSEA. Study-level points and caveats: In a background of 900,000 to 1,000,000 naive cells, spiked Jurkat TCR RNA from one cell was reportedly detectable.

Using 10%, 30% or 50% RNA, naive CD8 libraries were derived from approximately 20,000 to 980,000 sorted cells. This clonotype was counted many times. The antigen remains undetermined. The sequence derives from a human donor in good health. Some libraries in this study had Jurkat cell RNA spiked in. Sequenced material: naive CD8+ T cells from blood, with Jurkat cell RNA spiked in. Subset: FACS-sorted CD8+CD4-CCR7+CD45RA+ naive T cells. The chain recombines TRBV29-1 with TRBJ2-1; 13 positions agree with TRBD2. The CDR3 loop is CSVEGLAGLLYNEQFF. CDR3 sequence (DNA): TGCAGCGTTGAGGGACTAGCGGGACTCCTCTACAATGAGCAGTTCTTC.